The rows below give T cell receptor beta chains drawn from one sample of a study of response to subunit inactivated influenza vaccine. Via MiXCR, TCRdb re-called the RT-PCR reads, giving one row per CDR3 protein. The profile shows about 180,000 distinct CDR3 sequences, around a tenth of them singletons. The sequenced sample was non-naive T cells sorted from PBMCs, obtained on the day of vaccination. Every receptor here comes from a man aged 45 to 65 who received an inactivated influenza vaccine. The conserved cysteine and the conserved F or W are not part of the CDR3 here.

j_call | v_call | cdr3_aa
TRBJ1-1 | TRBV7-8 | ASSLEAVMNTEAF
TRBJ2-1 | TRBV7-2 | ASSLNSGGALGEQF
TRBJ2-2 | TRBV20-1 | SATNRRVSTGELF
TRBJ2-1 | TRBV6-2/TRBV6-3 | ASRRLAGSSYNEQF
TRBJ2-1 | TRBV28 | ASCDTSSYNEQF
TRBJ1-5 | TRBV27 | ASGDPSRSQPQH
TRBJ1-3 | TRBV20-1 | SASPGGPSSGNTIY
TRBJ2-7 | TRBV4-2 | ASSQDRGFWEQY
TRBJ1-4 | TRBV5-1 | ASSLERGFGEKLF
TRBJ2-3 | TRBV12-3/TRBV12-4 | ASSPWGEDRNTQY
TRBJ2-1 | TRBV6-1 | ASTGTSGANEQF
TRBJ2-1 | TRBV27 | ASSSWSIGGNEQF
TRBJ2-5 | TRBV2 | ASRPHQASGIVGQETQY
TRBJ1-1 | TRBV7-9 | ASSLGTQLTYEAF
TRBJ1-4 | TRBV6-5 | ASSYSIQGLRQLF
TRBJ2-7 | TRBV5-1 | ASSLKGTDEQY
TRBJ2-3 | TRBV5-1 | ASSLAELGSTDTQY
TRBJ2-2 | TRBV4-2 | ASIQDRFGANTGELF
TRBJ1-2 | TRBV29-1 | SVGTGPNYGYT
TRBJ1-6 | TRBV12-3/TRBV12-4 | ASSLTGRDALPLH
TRBJ2-5 | TRBV10-3 | AIAPGQGETQY
TRBJ2-7 | TRBV7-2 | ASSKTGGHEQY
TRBJ2-5 | TRBV5-1 | ASSPGQGKETQY